This TCR beta chain was found in a study of coeliac disease. Assay used: immunoSEQ multiplex PCR; TCRdb lists only in-frame clones, some missing. There are roughly 3,100 clones in the sample; approximately 70% occur only once, and around a sixth lies in the top ten. Study-wide findings and caveats: In active celiac disease, intraepithelial and lamina propria TRB and TRG repertoires were less clonal than controls. Intraepithelial and lamina propria fractions were not highly pure.

This clone was seen a few times. Its antigen is unknown. V lost 6 bases and J lost 4, with 22 bases in between. Germline V lookup: CDR1 LGHNA, CDR2 YSLEER. This CDR3 contains 17 residues. The sample taken for sequencing was intraepithelial lymphocytes from the gut. This chain links TRBV4-3 with TRBJ1-3; a possible D gene is TRBD1 (6 bases). This TCR was sampled from a man aged 18-30 years with celiac disease on a gluten-free diet. In DNA, the CDR3 is TGCGCCAGCAGTCGGACAGTGCTTAGTTTCGGAGGAAACACCATATATTTT. As protein: CASSRTVLSFGGNTIYF.